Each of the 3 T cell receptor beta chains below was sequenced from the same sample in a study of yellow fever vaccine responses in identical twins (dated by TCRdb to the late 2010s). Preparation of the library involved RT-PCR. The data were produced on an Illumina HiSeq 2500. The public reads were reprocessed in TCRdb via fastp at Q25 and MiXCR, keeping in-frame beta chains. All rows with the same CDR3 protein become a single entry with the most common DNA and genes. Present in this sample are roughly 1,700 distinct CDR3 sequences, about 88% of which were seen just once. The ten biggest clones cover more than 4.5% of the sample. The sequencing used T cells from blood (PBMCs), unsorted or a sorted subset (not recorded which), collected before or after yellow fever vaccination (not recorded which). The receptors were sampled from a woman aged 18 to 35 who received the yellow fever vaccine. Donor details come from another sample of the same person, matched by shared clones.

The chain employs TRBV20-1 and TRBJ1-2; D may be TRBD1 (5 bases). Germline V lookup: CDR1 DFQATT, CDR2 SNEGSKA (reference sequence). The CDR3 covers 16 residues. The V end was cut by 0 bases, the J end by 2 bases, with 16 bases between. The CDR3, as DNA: TGCAGTGCTAGAGATATGGCTCGGGGCAGCAACTATGGCTACACCTTC. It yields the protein CSARDMARGSNYGYTF.

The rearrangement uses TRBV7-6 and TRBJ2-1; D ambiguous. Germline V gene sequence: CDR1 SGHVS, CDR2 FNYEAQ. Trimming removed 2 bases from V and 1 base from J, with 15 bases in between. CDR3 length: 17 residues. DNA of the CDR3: TGTGCCAGCAGCTTATCCCGGCACGGCTGGTCCTACAATGAGCAGTTCTTC. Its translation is CASSLSRHGWSYNEQFF.

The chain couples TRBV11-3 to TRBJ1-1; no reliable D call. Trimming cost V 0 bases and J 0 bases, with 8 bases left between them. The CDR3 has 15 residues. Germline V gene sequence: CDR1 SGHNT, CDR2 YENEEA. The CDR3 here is CASSLDIGLNTEAFF. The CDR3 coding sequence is TGTGCCAGCAGCTTAGATATCGGCCTGAACACTGAAGCTTTCTTT.